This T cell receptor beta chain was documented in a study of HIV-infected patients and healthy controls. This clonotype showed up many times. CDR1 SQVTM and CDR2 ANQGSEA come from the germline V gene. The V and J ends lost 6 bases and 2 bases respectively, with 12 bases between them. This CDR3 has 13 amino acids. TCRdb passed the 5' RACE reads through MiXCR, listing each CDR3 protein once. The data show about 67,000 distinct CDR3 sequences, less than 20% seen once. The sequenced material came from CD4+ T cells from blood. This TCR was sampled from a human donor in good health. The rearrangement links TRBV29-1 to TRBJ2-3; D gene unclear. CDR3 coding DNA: TGCAGCGTGGTAGTCTCACACACAGATACGCAGTATTTT. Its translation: CSVVVSHTDTQYF.